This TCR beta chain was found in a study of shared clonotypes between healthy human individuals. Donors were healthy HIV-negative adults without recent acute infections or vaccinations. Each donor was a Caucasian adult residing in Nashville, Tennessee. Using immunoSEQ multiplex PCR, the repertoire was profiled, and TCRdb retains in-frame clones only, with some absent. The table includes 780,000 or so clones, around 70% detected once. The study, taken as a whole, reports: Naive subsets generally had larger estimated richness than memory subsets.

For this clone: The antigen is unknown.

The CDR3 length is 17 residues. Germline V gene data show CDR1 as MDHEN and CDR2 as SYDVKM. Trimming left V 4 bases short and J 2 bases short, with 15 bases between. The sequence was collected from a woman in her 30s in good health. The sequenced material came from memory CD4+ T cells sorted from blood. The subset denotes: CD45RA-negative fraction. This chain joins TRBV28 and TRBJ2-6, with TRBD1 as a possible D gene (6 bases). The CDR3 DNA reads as TGTGCCAGCAGTTCAGGTGCAGGGGTGGCTGGGGCCAACGTCCTGACTTTC. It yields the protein CASSSGAGVAGANVLTF. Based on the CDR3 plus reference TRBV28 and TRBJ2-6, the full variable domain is DVKVTQSSRYLVKRTGEKVFLECVQDMDHENMFWYRQDPGLGLRLIYFSYDVKMKEKGDIPEGYSVSREKKERFSLILESASTNQTSMYLCASSSGAGVAGANVLTFGAGSRLTVL.